Presented here are 30 T cell receptor beta chains from one specimen sequenced in a study of blood T cell repertoires in COVID-19. Clones were read by immunoSEQ multiplex PCR, and TCRdb kept only the in-frame ones, dropping some. The table has around 370,000 clones, around 91% seen once. Sample: peripheral blood. Receptors originate from a young woman who had recovered from COVID-19.

The chain carries TRBV12-1 and TRBJ2-7; whether TRBD2, the table's D call, matches the DNA was not checked. TRBV12-1 is termed a pseudogene. The CDR3 spans 14 residues. This CDR3 reads CASSPGGASDEQYV. For the CDR3, the DNA is TGTGCCAGCAGCCCCGGGGGGGCTAGCGACGAGCAGTACGTC.

This sequence joins TRBV28 and TRBJ1-1; weak D call: TRBD1 (6 bases). Looked up from germline, CDR1 is MDHEN and CDR2 is SYDVKM. V was shortened by 3 bases and J by 8 bases, with 13 bases between the two germline ends. CDR3 length equals 13 residues. CDR3 in amino acids: CASSFPGHSEAFF. As DNA, the CDR3 is TGTGCCAGCAGTTTTCCGGGACACTCGGAAGCTTTCTTT.

This rearrangement joins TRBV5-8 to TRBJ1-2; weak D call: TRBD1 (5 bases). The ends were cut back, 4 bases at V and 4 bases at J, with 8 bases in the middle. Germline lookup yields CDR1 SGHTS and CDR2 YDEGEE. The length of the CDR3 is 12 residues. The CDR3 nucleotides are TGTGCCAGCAGCGTAGGGGTCTATGGCTACACCTTC. As protein: CASSVGVYGYTF.

CDR3 coding DNA: TGTGCCACCAGTGATACCGGGAGGGTACAAGAGACCCAGTACTTC. Its translation is CATSDTGRVQETQYF. The J gene is TRBJ2-5, the V gene TRBV24-1; 8 bases line up with TRBD2. There are 15 residues in the CDR3. V gave up 3 bases and J gave up 2 bases; unmatched junction bases: 4. Germline V gene sequence: CDR1 KGHDR, CDR2 SFDVKD.

The J gene is TRBJ1-2, the V gene TRBV2; TRBD1 agrees at 9 bases. The length of the CDR3 is 15 residues. V dropped 4 bases and J dropped 6; count of bases not matched to a gene: 9. The germline V gene encodes CDR1 SNHLY and CDR2 FYNNEI. The CDR3 DNA reads TGTGCCAGCAGTGTCAGCCGGGACAGGGAAAATGGCTACACCTTC. Amino acids: CASSVSRDRENGYTF.

The V gene is TRBV6-1, the J gene TRBJ1-2; tentatively, D is TRBD1 (6 bases). V lost 0 bases and J 6 bases, leaving 17 bases between the germline ends. The CDR3 length is 16 residues. CDR1 and CDR2 from the germline V gene are MNHNS and SASEGT. CDR3 in amino acids: CASSEARSIQGDGYTF. Written as DNA, the CDR3 is TGTGCCAGCAGTGAAGCGCGGTCGATACAGGGAGATGGCTACACCTTC.

The chain links TRBV7-9 to TRBJ1-2, with 10 bases fitting TRBD1. The ends lost 1 base at V and 6 bases at J; junction bases unmatched: 5. The CDR3 loop spans 15 amino acids. Looked up from germline, CDR1 is SEHNR and CDR2 is FQNEAQ (reference sequence). The CDR3 is CASSLGDRGLNGYTF. The CDR3, as DNA: TGTGCCAGCAGCTTAGGGGACAGGGGCCTCAATGGCTACACCTTC.

V and J are TRBV5-5 and TRBJ2-1; TRBD2 aligns across 11 bases. The CDR3 has 15 amino acids. The V gene's germline CDR1 is SGHKS and CDR2 YYEKEE (reference sequence). J was trimmed by 3 bases and V by 4 bases; bases with no gene match: 3. This chain's CDR3 is CASSATSGSYNEQFF. The CDR3 DNA follows: TGTGCCAGCAGCGCCACTAGCGGGAGCTACAATGAGCAGTTCTTC.

J is TRBJ2-1 and V is TRBV29-1; maybe TRBD2 (6 bases). Germline CDR1 is SQVTM and CDR2 is ANQGSEA. Trimming took 4 bases from V and 4 from J, leaving 11 bases between them. The CDR3 runs to 13 residues. The CDR3 DNA is TGCAGCGTTGTCACTAGCTATTACAATGAGCAGTTCTTC. Protein product: CSVVTSYYNEQFF.

This clone was counted only a few times. V usage is TRBV3-1 (or the pseudogene TRBV3-2) and J usage is TRBJ1-2; the match to TRBD1 covers 8 bases. This CDR3 has 14 residues. With V trimmed by 4 bases and J by 8 bases, 9 bases remained unmatched. Per germline, CDR1 LGHDT and CDR2 YNNKEL (reference sequence). Here the CDR3 reads CASSPDRGLRGYTF. The CDR3, as DNA: TGTGCCAGCAGCCCAGACAGGGGCCTGCGGGGCTACACCTTC.

The chain employs TRBV7-2 and TRBJ1-4, with 8 positions matching TRBD1. The V segment lost 5 bases and the J segment 7 bases; nucleotides outside the gene matches: 6. The CDR3 covers 14 residues. Germline CDR1 reads SGHTA; CDR2 reads FQGNSA. Here the CDR3 reads CASSPGQGAEKLFF. CDR3 sequence (DNA): TGTGCCAGCAGCCCCGGACAGGGAGCTGAAAAACTGTTTTTT.

The genes are TRBV6-6 and TRBJ2-3, with a tentative D call TRBD1 (6 bases). V was trimmed by 5 bases and J by 10 bases, leaving 19 bases between them. The length of the CDR3 is 14 residues. The germline gives CDR1 MNHNY, CDR2 SVGAGI (reference sequence). The DNA of the CDR3 is TGTGCCAGCAGTGCACAGGGAGAGACCGGGGCGCAGTATTTT. This gives the protein CASSAQGETGAQYF.

The chain has TRBV27 and TRBJ2-7, with 9 bases identical to TRBD2. The CDR3 covers 14 residues. The trim removed 9 bases at V and 4 bases at J, leaving 10 bases unmatched. In germline, CDR1 is MNHEY, CDR2 SMNVEV (reference sequence). The CDR3: CARFHSGRGYEQYV. CDR3 nucleotide sequence: TGTGCCAGGTTTCATAGCGGGAGAGGGTACGAGCAGTACGTC.

Only one count was recorded for this clone. V and J are TRBV12-5 and TRBJ1-3, with unresolved D. The CDR3 spans 19 residues. The germline V and J ends were trimmed by 4 bases and 4 bases, with 26 bases remaining between them. In germline, CDR1 is LGHNT, CDR2 FRNRAP. The CDR3 here is CASGWRGETQTPWGNTIYF. In DNA, the CDR3 is TGTGCTAGTGGTTGGCGGGGAGAGACTCAGACCCCTTGGGGAAACACCATATATTTT.

The chain recombines TRBV11-2 with TRBJ1-1; 8 bases fit TRBD1. V trimming: 1 base; J trimming: 5 bases; junction bases outside the gene matches: 3. The CDR3 totals 14 residues. Germline V gene lookup returns CDR1 SGHAT and CDR2 FQNNGV. The CDR3 sequence is CASSLVQGVTEAFF. CDR3 nucleotides: TGTGCCAGCAGCTTAGTACAGGGGGTGACTGAAGCTTTCTTT.

V and J are TRBV12-5 and TRBJ1-4, with D possibly matching TRBD1 (6 bases). CDR1 is LGHNT and CDR2 is FRNRAP in the germline V gene. The V and J ends lost 6 bases and 7 bases respectively, with 15 bases between them. The CDR3 sequence is 14 residues long. CDR3 nucleotides: TGTGCTAGTGGCCCAGGGGTAGGTGGTGAAAAACTGTTTTTT. It encodes CASGPGVGGEKLFF.

The J gene is TRBJ1-2, the V gene TRBV5-1, with D possibly TRBD1 on 6 matching bases. The CDR3 is 14 amino acids. Germline loops: CDR1 SGHRS, CDR2 YFSETQ. Trimming shortened V by 0 bases and J by 7 bases, and 13 bases separated the two germline ends. CDR3 DNA: TGCGCCAGCAGCTTGGATGGTGGGGGCGGTGGCTACACCTTC. Encoded protein: CASSLDGGGGGYTF.

The sample holds a few counts of this clone. CDR3 in amino acids: CASHKTAGGFDEQFF. The CDR3 region has the DNA TGTGCCAGCCATAAGACAGCGGGAGGTTTCGATGAGCAGTTCTTC. This rearrangement joins TRBV6-5 to TRBJ2-1; 9 bases are shared with TRBD2. V trimming: 8 bases; J trimming: 8 bases; junction bases outside the gene matches: 13. CDR3 length equals 15 residues. CDR1 is MNHEY, CDR2 SVGAGI, per germline.

J is TRBJ2-3 and V is TRBV4-1; 9 bases are shared with TRBD2. The V segment lost 0 bases and the J segment 7 bases; nucleotides outside the gene matches: 14. The CDR3 loop spans 18 amino acids. Per the germline V gene, CDR1 is MGHRA and CDR2 is YSYEKL. Written as DNA, the CDR3 is TGCGCCAGCAGCCAAGACATTTCTAGGCGGGAGGGCCGAAATACGCAGTATTTT. Translation: CASSQDISRREGRNTQYF.

J is TRBJ2-1 and V is TRBV6-2 or TRBV6-3, with D possibly TRBD2 on 6 matching bases. Trimming stripped 6 bases from V and 10 bases from J, with 16 bases between. Germline CDR1 reads MNHEY; CDR2 reads SVGEGT. This CDR3 has 13 residues. CDR3 amino acids: CASSQRLLAEQFF. The CDR3 nucleotides read TGTGCCAGCAGCCAGCGGCTTCTAGCGGAGCAGTTCTTC.

CDR3 residues: CASSQALGNRDEETQYF. As DNA, the CDR3 is TGTGCCAGCAGCCAAGCCCTTGGAAACAGGGATGAGGAGACCCAGTACTTC. The rearrangement joins TRBV14 to TRBJ2-5, with D possibly being TRBD1 (6 bases). There are 17 residues in the CDR3. Germline CDR1 and CDR2: SGHDN and FVKESK. V lost 1 base to trimming and J lost 5 bases, with 20 bases between them. The variable domain in full, completed from reference TRBV14 and TRBJ2-5, reads EAGVTQFPSHSVIEKGQTVTLRCDPISGHDNLYWYRRVMGKEIKFLLHFVKESKQDESGMPNNRFLAERTGGTYSTLKVQPAELEDSGVYFCASSQALGNRDEETQYFGPGTRLLVL.

The chain employs TRBV9 and TRBJ2-2; TRBD1 matches at 7 bases. V lost 3 bases, J lost 5 bases, and 4 bases stayed unmatched. CDR3 length: 14 amino acids. From germline, CDR1 is SGDLS and CDR2 YYNGEE. This chain's CDR3 is CASSAGTATGELFF. CDR3 bases: TGTGCCAGCAGCGCCGGGACAGCTACCGGGGAGCTGTTTTTT.

The chain recombines TRBV19 with TRBJ2-1; 7 bases match TRBD2. V lost 5 bases and J lost 4; bases outside the gene matches: 8. Germline CDR1 and CDR2: LNHDA and SQIVND (reference sequence). This CDR3 has 15 amino acids. The CDR3 DNA reads as TGTGCCAGTAGTTCCCGGGGGGAGTGGTACAATGAGCAGTTCTTC. This translates into CASSSRGEWYNEQFF.

The chain uses TRBV10-1 and TRBJ2-2; D is perhaps TRBD2 (5 bases). CDR1 is WNHNN and CDR2 is SYGVQD in the germline V gene (reference sequence). Trimming cost V 6 bases and J 2 bases, with 7 bases left between them. CDR3 length equals 13 residues. The DNA for the CDR3 is TGCGCCAGCAGAGGAGGAAACACCGGGGAGCTGTTTTTT. This encodes CASRGGNTGELFF.

Many counts were recorded for this clone. The chain links TRBV2 to TRBJ2-1; 9 bases are a match to TRBD2. Looked up from germline, CDR1 is SNHLY and CDR2 is FYNNEI. The CDR3 is 17 amino acids. With V trimmed by 1 base and J by 5 bases, 9 bases remained unmatched. The CDR3: CASSEGWASGMNNEQFF. The CDR3, as DNA: TGTGCCAGCAGTGAAGGATGGGCTAGCGGGATGAACAATGAGCAGTTCTTC.

The genes are TRBV5-1 and TRBJ2-2, with 10 nucleotides matching TRBD2. The CDR3 loop spans 15 amino acids. Germline CDR1 reads SGHRS; CDR2 reads YFSETQ. With 3 bases clipped from V and 1 base from J, the junction kept 0 bases outside the gene matches. This CDR3 is CASSWTSGNTGELFF. CDR3 bases: TGCGCCAGCAGCTGGACTAGCGGGAACACCGGGGAGCTGTTTTTT.

The chain uses TRBV6-5 and TRBJ2-5; D possibly corresponds to TRBD2 (5 bases). This CDR3 is built from 14 residues. V lost 1 base to trimming and J lost 4 bases, with 10 bases between them. Germline CDR1 and CDR2: MNHEY and SVGAGI. In DNA, the CDR3 is TGTGCCAGCAGTTACTATGGCGGGCGAGAGACCCAGTACTTC. Encoded protein: CASSYYGGRETQYF.

V is TRBV13 and J is TRBJ2-5; 7 bases agree with TRBD1. The CDR3 runs to 16 residues. The V and J ends lost 5 bases and 2 bases, in that order; junction bases with no gene match: 11. Germline assignment: CDR1 PRHDT and CDR2 FYEKMQ (reference sequence). The CDR3 loop reads CASSLGVAGGQETQYF. In DNA, the CDR3 is TGTGCCAGCAGCCTTGGGGTGGCAGGGGGTCAAGAGACCCAGTACTTC.

The table lists this clone with a count of one. The chain has TRBV10-3 and TRBJ2-1, with a possible D match to TRBD1 (6 bases). The CDR3 covers 12 residues. V was shortened by 6 bases and J by 3 bases, with 6 bases between the two germline ends. Germline CDR1 reads ENHRY; CDR2 reads SYGVKD. The CDR3 reads CAIRDSYNEQFF. CDR3 sequence (DNA): TGTGCCATCAGGGACAGCTACAATGAGCAGTTCTTC.

J is TRBJ2-2 and V is TRBV10-2, with D possibly matching TRBD1 (6 bases). In germline, CDR1 is WSHSY, CDR2 SAAADI. The CDR3 covers 14 residues. V shed 3 bases and J shed 6 bases, with 11 bases lying between them. Here the CDR3 reads CASSEGGLAGELFF. In nucleotides, the CDR3 is TGCGCCAGCAGTGAAGGGGGTTTGGCCGGGGAGCTGTTTTTT.